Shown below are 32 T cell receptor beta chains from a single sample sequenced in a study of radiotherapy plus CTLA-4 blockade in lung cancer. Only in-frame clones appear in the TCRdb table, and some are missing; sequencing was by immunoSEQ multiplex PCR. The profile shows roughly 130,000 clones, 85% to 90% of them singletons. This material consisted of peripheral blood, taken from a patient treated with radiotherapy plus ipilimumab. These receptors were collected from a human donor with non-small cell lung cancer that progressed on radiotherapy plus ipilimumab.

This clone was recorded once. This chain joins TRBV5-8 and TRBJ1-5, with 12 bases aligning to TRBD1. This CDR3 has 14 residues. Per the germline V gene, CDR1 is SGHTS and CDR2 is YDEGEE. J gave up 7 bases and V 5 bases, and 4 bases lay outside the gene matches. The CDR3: CASRWGQGAQPQHF. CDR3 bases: TGTGCCAGCAGATGGGGACAGGGGGCGCAGCCCCAGCATTTT.

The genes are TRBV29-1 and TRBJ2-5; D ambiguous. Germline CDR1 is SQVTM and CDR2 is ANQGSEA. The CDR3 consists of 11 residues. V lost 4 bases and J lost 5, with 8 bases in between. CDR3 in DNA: TGCAGCGTTGGGGTGCTGGAGACCCAGTACTTC. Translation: CSVGVLETQYF.

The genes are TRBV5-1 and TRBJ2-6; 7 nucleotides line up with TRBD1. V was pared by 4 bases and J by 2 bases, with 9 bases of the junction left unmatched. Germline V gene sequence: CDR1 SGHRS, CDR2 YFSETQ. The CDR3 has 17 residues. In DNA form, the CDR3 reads TGCGCCAGCAGCAACGGGACAGCACCTACTGGGGCCAACGTCCTGACTTTC. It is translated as CASSNGTAPTGANVLTF.

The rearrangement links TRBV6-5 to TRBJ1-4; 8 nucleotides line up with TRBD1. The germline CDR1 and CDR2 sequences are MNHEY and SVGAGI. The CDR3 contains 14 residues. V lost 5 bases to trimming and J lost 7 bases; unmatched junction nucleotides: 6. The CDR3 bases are TGTGCCAGCAGTCCCAGACAGGGGCGTGAAAAACTGTTTTTT. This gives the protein CASSPRQGREKLFF.

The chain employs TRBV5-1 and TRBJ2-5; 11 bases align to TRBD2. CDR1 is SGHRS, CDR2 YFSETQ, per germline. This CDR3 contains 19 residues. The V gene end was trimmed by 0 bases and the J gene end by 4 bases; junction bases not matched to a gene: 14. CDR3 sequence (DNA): TGCGCCAGCAGCTTGGGAGGGAATTTACTAGCGGGAGTCGGAGAGACCCAGTACTTC. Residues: CASSLGGNLLAGVGETQYF.

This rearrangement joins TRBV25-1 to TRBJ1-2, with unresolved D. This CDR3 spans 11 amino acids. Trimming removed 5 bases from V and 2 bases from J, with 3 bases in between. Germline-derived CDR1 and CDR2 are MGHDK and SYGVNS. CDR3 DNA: TGTGCCAGCAGTCGGAACTATGGCTACACCTTC. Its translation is CASSRNYGYTF.

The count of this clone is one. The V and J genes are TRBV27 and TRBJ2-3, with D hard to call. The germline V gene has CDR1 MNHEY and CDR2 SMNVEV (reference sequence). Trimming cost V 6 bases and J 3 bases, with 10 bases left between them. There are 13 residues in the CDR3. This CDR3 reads CASRKIGTDTQYF. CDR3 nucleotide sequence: TGTGCCAGCAGGAAAATCGGGACAGATACGCAGTATTTT.

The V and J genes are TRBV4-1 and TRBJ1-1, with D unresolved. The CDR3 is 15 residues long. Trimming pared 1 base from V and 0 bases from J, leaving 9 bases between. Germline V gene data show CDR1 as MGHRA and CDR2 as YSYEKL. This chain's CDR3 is CASSQAADLNTEAFF. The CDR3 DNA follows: TGCGCCAGCAGCCAAGCGGCGGACCTGAACACTGAAGCTTTCTTT.

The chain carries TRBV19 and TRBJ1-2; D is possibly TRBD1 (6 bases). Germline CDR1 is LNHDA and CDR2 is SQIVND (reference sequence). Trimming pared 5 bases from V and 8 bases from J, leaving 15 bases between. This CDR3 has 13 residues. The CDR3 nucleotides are TGTGCCAGTAGTGCTACAGGGAGTGAGGGCTACACCTTC. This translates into CASSATGSEGYTF.

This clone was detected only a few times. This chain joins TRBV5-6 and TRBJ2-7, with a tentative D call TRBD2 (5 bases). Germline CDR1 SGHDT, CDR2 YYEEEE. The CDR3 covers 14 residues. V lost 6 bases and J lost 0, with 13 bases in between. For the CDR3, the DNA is TGTGCCAGCATGGCGGGCCTGAGCTCCTACGAGCAGTACTTC. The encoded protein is CASMAGLSSYEQYF.

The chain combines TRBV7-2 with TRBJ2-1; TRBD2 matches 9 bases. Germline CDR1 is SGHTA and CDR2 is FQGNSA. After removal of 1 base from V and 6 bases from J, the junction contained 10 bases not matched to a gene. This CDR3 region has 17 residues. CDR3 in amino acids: CASSLEISGLAGNEQFF. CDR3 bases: TGTGCCAGCAGCTTAGAAATTTCGGGACTAGCCGGCAATGAGCAGTTCTTC.

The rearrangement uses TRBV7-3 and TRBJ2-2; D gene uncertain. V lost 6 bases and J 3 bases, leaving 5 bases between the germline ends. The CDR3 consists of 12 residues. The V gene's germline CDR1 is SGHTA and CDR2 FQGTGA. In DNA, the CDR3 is TGTGCCAGCAGAAGGGACACCGGGGAGCTGTTTTTT. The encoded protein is CASRRDTGELFF.

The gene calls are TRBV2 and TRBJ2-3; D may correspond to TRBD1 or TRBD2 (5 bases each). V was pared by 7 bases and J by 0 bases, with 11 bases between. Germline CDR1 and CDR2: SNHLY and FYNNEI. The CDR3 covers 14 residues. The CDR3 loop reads CASKPRDSTDTQYF. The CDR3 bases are TGTGCCAGCAAGCCCCGGGACAGCACAGATACGCAGTATTTT.

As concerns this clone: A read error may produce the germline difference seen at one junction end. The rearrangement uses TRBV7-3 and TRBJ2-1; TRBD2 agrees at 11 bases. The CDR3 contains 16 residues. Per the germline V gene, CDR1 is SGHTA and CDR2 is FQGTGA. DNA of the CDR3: TGTGCCAGCAGCCTAACGGGACTAGCGGAGTACAATGAGCAGTTCTTC. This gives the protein CASSLTGLAEYNEQFF.

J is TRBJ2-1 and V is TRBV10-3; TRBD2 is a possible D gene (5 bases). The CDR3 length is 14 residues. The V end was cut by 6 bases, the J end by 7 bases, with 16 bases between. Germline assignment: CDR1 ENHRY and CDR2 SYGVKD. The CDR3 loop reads CAISPESRGNEQFF. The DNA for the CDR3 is TGTGCCATCAGCCCCGAGTCCCGAGGGAATGAGCAGTTCTTC.

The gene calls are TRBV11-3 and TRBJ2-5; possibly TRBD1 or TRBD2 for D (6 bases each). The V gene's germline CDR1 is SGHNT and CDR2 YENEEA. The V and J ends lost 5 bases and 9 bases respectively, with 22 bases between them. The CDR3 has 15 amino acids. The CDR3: CASSTVPGGHRAQYF. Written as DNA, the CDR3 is TGTGCCAGCAGCACAGTCCCCGGGGGACATCGGGCCCAGTACTTC.

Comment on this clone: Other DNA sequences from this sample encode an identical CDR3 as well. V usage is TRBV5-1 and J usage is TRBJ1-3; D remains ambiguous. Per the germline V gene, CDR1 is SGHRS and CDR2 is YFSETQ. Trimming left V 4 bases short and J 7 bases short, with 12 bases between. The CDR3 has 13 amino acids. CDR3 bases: TGCGCCAGCAGCCTGTCTTCTGCGAACACCATATATTTT. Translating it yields CASSLSSANTIYF.

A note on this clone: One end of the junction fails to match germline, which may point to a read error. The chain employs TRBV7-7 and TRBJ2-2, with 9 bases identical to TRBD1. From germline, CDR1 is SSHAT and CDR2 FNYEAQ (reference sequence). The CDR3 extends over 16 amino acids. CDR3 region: CASSSTGGANTGELFF. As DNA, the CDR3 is TGTGCTAGCAGCTCCACAGGGGGCGCGAACACCGGGGAGCTGTTTTTT.

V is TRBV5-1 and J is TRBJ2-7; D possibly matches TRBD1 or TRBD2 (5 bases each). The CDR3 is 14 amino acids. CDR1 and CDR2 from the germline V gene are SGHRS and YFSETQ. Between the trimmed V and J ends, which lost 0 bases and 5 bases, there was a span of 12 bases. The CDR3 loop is CASSLAAGTDEQYF. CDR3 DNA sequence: TGCGCCAGCAGCTTGGCGGCAGGGACCGACGAGCAGTACTTC. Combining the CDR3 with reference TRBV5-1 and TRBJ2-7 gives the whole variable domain KAGVTQTPRYLIKTRGQQVTLSCSPISGHRSVSWYQQTPGQGLQFLFEYFSETQRNKGNFPGRFSGRQFSNSRSEMNVSTLELGDSALYLCASSLAAGTDEQYFGPGTRLTVT.

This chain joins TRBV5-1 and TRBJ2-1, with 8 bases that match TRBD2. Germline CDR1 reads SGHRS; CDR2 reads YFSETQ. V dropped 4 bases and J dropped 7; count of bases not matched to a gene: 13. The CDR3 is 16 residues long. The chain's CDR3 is CASSRDGTRGSNEQFF. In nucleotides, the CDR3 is TGCGCCAGCAGCCGAGACGGGACTAGGGGTTCGAATGAGCAGTTCTTC.

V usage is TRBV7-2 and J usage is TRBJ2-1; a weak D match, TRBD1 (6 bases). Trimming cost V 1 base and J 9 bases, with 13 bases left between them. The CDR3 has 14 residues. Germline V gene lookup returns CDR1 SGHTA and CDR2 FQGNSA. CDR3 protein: CASSLVAQGIEQFF. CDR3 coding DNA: TGTGCCAGCAGCTTAGTGGCACAGGGCATTGAGCAGTTCTTC.

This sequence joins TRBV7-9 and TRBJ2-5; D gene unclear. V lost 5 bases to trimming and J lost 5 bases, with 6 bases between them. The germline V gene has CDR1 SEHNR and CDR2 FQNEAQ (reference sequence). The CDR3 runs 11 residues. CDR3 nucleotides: TGTGCCAGCAGCCCGACCGAGACCCAGTACTTC. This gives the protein CASSPTETQYF.

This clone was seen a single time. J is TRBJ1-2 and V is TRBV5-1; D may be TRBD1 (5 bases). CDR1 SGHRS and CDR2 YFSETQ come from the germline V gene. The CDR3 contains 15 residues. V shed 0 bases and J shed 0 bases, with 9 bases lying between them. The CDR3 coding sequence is TGCGCCAGCAGCTTGGACCCAGGGACTAACTATGGCTACACCTTC. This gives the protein CASSLDPGTNYGYTF.

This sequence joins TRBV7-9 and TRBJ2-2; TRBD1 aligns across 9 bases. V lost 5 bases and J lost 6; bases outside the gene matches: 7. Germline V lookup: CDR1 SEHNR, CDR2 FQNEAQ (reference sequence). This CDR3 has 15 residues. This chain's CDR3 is CASSPGTGFPGELFF. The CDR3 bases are TGTGCCAGCAGCCCGGGGACAGGGTTTCCCGGGGAGCTGTTTTTT. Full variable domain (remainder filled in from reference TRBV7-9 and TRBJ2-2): DTGVSQNPRHKITKRGQNVTFRCDPISEHNRLYWYRQTLGQGPEFLTYFQNEAQLEKSRLLSDRFSAERPKGSFSTLEIQRTEQGDSAMYLCASSPGTGFPGELFFGEGSRLTVL.

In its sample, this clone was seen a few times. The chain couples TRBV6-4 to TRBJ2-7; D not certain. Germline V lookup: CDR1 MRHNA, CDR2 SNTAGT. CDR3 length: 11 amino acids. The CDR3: CEMGRSYEQYF. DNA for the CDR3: TGTGAGATGGGAAGGAGCTACGAGCAGTACTTC.

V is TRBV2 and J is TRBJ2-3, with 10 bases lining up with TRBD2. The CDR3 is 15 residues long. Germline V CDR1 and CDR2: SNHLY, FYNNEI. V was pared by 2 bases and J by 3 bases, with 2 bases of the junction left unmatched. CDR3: CASSESSGSTDTQYF. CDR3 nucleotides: TGTGCCAGCAGTGAATCTAGCGGGAGTACAGATACGCAGTATTTT. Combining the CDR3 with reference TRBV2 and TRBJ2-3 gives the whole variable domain EPEVTQTPSHQVTQMGQEVILRCVPISNHLYFYWYRQILGQKVEFLVSFYNNEISEKSEIFDDQFSVERPDGSNFTLKIRSTKLEDSAMYFCASSESSGSTDTQYFGPGTRLTVL.

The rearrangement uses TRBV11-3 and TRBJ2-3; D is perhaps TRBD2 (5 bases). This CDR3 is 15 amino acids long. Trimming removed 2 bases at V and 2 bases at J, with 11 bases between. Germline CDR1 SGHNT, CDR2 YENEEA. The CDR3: CASSLLAAPTDTQYF. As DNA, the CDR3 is TGTGCCAGCAGCTTACTAGCAGCTCCCACAGATACGCAGTATTTT.

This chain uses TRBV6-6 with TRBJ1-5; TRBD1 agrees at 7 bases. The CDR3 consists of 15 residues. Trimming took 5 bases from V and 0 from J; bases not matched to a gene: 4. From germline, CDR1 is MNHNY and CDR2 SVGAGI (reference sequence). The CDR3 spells CASSATGHSNQPQHF. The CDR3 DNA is TGTGCCAGCAGTGCGACAGGGCATAGCAATCAGCCCCAGCATTTT.

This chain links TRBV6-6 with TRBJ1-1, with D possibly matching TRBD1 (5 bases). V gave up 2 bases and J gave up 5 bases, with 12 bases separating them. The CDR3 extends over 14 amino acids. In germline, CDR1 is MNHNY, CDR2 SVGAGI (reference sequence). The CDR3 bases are TGTGCCAGCAGTTACGAGGGGAAAGGAACTGAAGCTTTCTTT. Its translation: CASSYEGKGTEAFF.

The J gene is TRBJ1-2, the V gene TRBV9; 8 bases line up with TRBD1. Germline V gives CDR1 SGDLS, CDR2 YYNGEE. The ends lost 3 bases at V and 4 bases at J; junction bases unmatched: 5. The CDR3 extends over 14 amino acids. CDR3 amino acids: CASSAGQGIYGYTF. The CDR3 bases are TGTGCCAGCAGCGCCGGACAGGGTATCTATGGCTACACCTTC.

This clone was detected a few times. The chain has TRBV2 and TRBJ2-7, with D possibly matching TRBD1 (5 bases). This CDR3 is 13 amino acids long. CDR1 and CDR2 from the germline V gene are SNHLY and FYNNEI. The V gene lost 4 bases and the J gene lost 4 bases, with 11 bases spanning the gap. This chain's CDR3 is CASSAEQAYEQYF. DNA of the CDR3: TGTGCCAGCAGTGCGGAACAGGCATACGAGCAGTACTTC.

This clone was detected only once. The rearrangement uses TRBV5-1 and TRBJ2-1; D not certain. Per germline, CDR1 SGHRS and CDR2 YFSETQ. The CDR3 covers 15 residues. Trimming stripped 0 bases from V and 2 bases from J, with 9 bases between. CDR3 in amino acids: CASSLDHAPYNEQFF. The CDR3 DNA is TGCGCCAGCAGCTTGGACCATGCCCCCTACAATGAGCAGTTCTTC.